This is a list of T cell receptor beta chains from one sample in a study of cytomegalovirus exposure and HLA in healthy donors. Some clones are missing from TCRdb's copy, which holds only in-frame ones; the method was immunoSEQ multiplex PCR. Here the sample spans roughly 190,000 clones, roughly 77% being singletons. Source material: PBMCs. Source of these receptors: a man aged 25-40 years in good health and CMV-seropositive. CDR3s include the opening cysteine and the closing phenylalanine or tryptophan. Each record gives: V gene, D gene, clone size, J gene, CDR3 protein, CDR3 DNA. The D gene is left open where the match is weak. Part of the rows lack a size; the others show once, few, many or a class for expanded clones.

TRBV27	TRBD2	.	TRBJ2-2	CASSPSRLAENTGELFF	TGTGCCAGCAGCCCATCGCGGCTAGCGGAAAACACCGGGGAGCTGTTTTTT
TRBV5-6	.	.	TRBJ2-4	CASSWGPGPQNIQYF	TGTGCCAGCAGCTGGGGGCCAGGCCCTCAAAACATTCAGTACTTC
TRBV2	TRBD2	few	TRBJ2-7	CASILAGDEQYF	TGTGCCAGCATACTAGCGGGGGACGAGCAGTACTTC
TRBV19	TRBD2	.	TRBJ2-4	CASSIEGTSRTRAKNIQYF	TGTGCCAGTAGTATAGAGGGGACTAGCCGAACTAGAGCCAAAAACATTCAGTACTTC
TRBV7-2	TRBD1	.	TRBJ1-6	CASSFIGRGNSPLHF	TGTGCCAGCAGCTTTATCGGCAGGGGGAATTCACCCCTCCACTTT
TRBV5-1	.	.	TRBJ1-6	CASSLGGQSDNSPLHF	TGCGCCAGCAGCTTAGGAGGACAGTCCGATAATTCACCCCTCCACTTT
TRBV13	.	.	TRBJ2-1	CASSFSSGEQFF	TGTGCCAGCAGCTTCTCTAGTGGTGAGCAGTTCTTC
TRBV27	TRBD1	.	TRBJ1-4	CASSPRGQNNEKLFF	TGTGCCAGCAGTCCCAGGGGGCAAAACAATGAAAAACTGTTTTTT
TRBV19	.	.	TRBJ1-1	CASSIRENTEAFF	TGTGCCAGTAGTATACGAGAGAACACTGAAGCTTTCTTT
TRBV7-2	TRBD2	.	TRBJ2-7	CASSLGTSGEQYF	TGTGCCAGCAGCTTAGGGACTAGCGGGGAGCAGTACTTC
TRBV7-2	TRBD2	once	TRBJ2-4	CASSGAGGGKNIQYF	TGTGCCAGCAGCGGAGCGGGAGGAGGCAAAAACATTCAGTACTTC
TRBV9	.	.	TRBJ2-7	CASSVAGAGAGEQYF	TGTGCCAGCAGCGTAGCGGGGGCGGGGGCCGGGGAGCAGTACTTC
TRBV21-1	.	.	TRBJ2-6	CASSPCGQGANGANVLTF	TGTGCCAGCAGCCCTTGTGGACAGGGGGCTAACGGGGCCAACGTCCTGACGTTC
TRBV7-3	.	few	TRBJ2-2	CASSLKPVLWSLDTGELFF	TGTGCCAGCAGCTTAAAACCCGTCCTTTGGTCGTTAGACACCGGGGAGCTGTTTTTT
TRBV30	TRBD2	.	TRBJ2-1	CAWSEGLAWEQFF	TGTGCCTGGAGTGAGGGACTAGCATGGGAGCAGTTCTTC
TRBV4-1	TRBD1	few	TRBJ2-1	CASSPQVRDRGNEQFF	TGCGCCAGCAGCCCGCAGGTCCGGGACAGGGGCAATGAGCAGTTCTTC
TRBV6-6	.	.	TRBJ2-3	CASSFRDITDTQYF	TGTGCCAGCAGCTTCCGGGACATCACAGATACGCAGTATTTT
TRBV5-4	TRBD2	.	TRBJ2-1	CASSHLLAGGSEQFF	TGTGCCAGCAGCCACCTACTAGCGGGAGGGAGTGAGCAGTTCTTC
TRBV9	TRBD1	.	TRBJ2-2	CASSVAGQGAGELFF	TGTGCCAGCAGCGTAGCGGGACAGGGGGCTGGGGAGCTGTTTTTT
TRBV5-1	.	.	TRBJ1-1	CASSWGTNEAFF	TGCGCCAGCAGCTGGGGGACAAATGAAGCTTTCTTT
TRBV28	TRBD1	few	TRBJ1-6	CASSPGQGNSPLHF	TGTGCCAGCAGCCCTGGACAGGGGAATTCACCCCTCCACTTT
TRBV10-3	.	.	TRBJ2-7	CAISEPTDLASSYEQYF	TGTGCCATCAGTGAGCCAACCGACCTAGCGAGCTCCTACGAGCAGTACTTC
TRBV11-2	.	.	TRBJ1-1	CASSLGEGGRGTEAFF	TGTGCCAGCAGCTTAGGCGAGGGCGGTCGGGGCACTGAAGCTTTCTTT
TRBV7-9	TRBD1	.	TRBJ2-2	CASSLNFGGQGVPNGELFF	TGTGCCAGCAGCTTAAACTTTGGAGGTCAGGGGGTCCCCAACGGGGAGCTGTTTTTT
TRBV6-5	TRBD1	few	TRBJ1-4	CASRDRGTTNEKLFF	TGTGCCAGCAGGGACAGGGGCACAACTAATGAAAAACTGTTTTTT
TRBV4-1	.	.	TRBJ2-3	CASSQAPLTHPTDTQYF	TGCGCCAGCAGCCAAGCGCCATTAACTCACCCCACAGATACGCAGTATTTT
TRBV5-1	.	.	TRBJ2-7	CASSLPDTYEQYF	TGCGCCAGCAGCTTACCGGACACCTACGAGCAGTACTTC
TRBV7-2	TRBD1	.	TRBJ2-1	CASSLVRDRGRNEQFF	TGTGCCAGCAGTCTCGTCCGGGACAGGGGGCGAAATGAGCAGTTCTTC
TRBV5-4	.	.	TRBJ1-4	CASSQAGMGTNEKLFF	TGTGCCAGCAGTCAGGCGGGGATGGGGACTAATGAAAAACTGTTTTTT
TRBV20-1	.	.	TRBJ2-7	CSASVSHEQYF	TGCAGTGCTAGTGTATCCCACGAGCAGTACTTC
TRBV27	TRBD1	.	TRBJ2-7	CATRVDRGTYEQYF	TGTGCCACTCGCGTCGACAGGGGGACCTACGAGCAGTACTTC
TRBV9	TRBD2	once	TRBJ2-7	CASSVAGGEWDEQYF	TGTGCCAGCAGCGTAGCTGGGGGGGAGTGGGACGAGCAGTACTTC
TRBV27	.	.	TRBJ1-5	CASSLGGSQPQHF	TGTGCCAGCAGTTTAGGCGGGTCACAGCCCCAGCATTTT
TRBV6-1	.	.	TRBJ2-7	CASSLTPTGSYEQYF	TGTGCCAGCAGTTTGACCCCGACGGGATCCTACGAGCAGTACTTC
TRBV11-2	.	.	TRBJ2-5	CASSPGLNQETQYF	TGTGCCAGCAGCCCAGGACTAAATCAAGAGACCCAGTACTTC
TRBV28	TRBD1	few	TRBJ1-2	CASSLPQGVWGYTF	TGTGCCAGCAGTTTACCACAGGGGGTTTGGGGCTACACCTTC
TRBV19	.	.	TRBJ2-1	CASSIVQGYLNEQFF	TGTGCCAGTAGTATTGTGCAGGGATATTTGAATGAGCAGTTCTTC
TRBV2	.	.	TRBJ1-1	CASNAVRGALNTEAFF	TGTGCCAGCAACGCCGTCAGGGGAGCGCTGAACACTGAAGCTTTCTTT
TRBV18	.	.	TRBJ2-7	CASSPGGYERQYF	TGTGCCAGCTCACCTGGAGGCTACGAGCGGCAGTACTTC
TRBV9	.	.	TRBJ2-7	CASSVAVDTSYEQYF	TGTGCCAGCAGCGTAGCCGTAGATACCTCCTACGAGCAGTACTTC
TRBV7-9	TRBD1	.	TRBJ2-3	CASSLDRPTDTQYF	TGTGCCAGCAGCTTGGACAGGCCAACAGATACGCAGTATTTT
TRBV30	TRBD1	.	TRBJ1-6	CAWSLQPRRTGGSPLHF	TGTGCCTGGAGCCTACAACCCCGTAGGACAGGGGGTTCACCCCTCCACTTT
TRBV5-4	TRBD1	few	TRBJ2-3	CASSKLGGQGTDTQYF	TGTGCCAGCAGCAAACTGGGGGGACAGGGCACAGATACGCAGTATTTT
TRBV4-3	TRBD1	once	TRBJ2-7	CASSQRWDRVSYEQYF	TGCGCCAGCAGCCAACGCTGGGACAGGGTCTCCTACGAGCAGTACTTC
TRBV6-5	.	.	TRBJ2-3	CACRESGGTDTQYF	TGTGCTTGTAGGGAGAGCGGTGGGACAGATACGCAGTATTTT
TRBV6-1	.	.	TRBJ1-1	CASSAPRQVYTEAFF	TGTGCCAGCAGTGCCCCCCGCCAGGTTTACACTGAAGCTTTCTTT
TRBV7-8	TRBD1	.	TRBJ1-2	CASSLGPFLRDSYYYGYTF	TGTGCCAGCAGCTTAGGGCCCTTCCTACGGGACAGCTATTACTATGGCTACACCTTC
TRBV29-1	.	.	TRBJ2-2	CSVRVGELFF	TGCAGCGTTCGTGTCGGGGAGCTGTTTTTT
TRBV7-2	TRBD2	few	TRBJ2-1	CASSSTSGVNEQFF	TGTGCCAGCAGCTCGACTAGCGGGGTCAATGAGCAGTTCTTC
TRBV19	TRBD2	.	TRBJ2-6	CASSINLAGRSGANVLTF	TGTGCCAGTAGTATAAATTTAGCGGGACGCTCTGGGGCCAACGTCCTGACTTTC
TRBV2	.	.	TRBJ2-7	CASSEKRQLTYEQYF	TGTGCCAGCAGTGAGAAGAGGCAGCTGACCTACGAGCAGTACTTC